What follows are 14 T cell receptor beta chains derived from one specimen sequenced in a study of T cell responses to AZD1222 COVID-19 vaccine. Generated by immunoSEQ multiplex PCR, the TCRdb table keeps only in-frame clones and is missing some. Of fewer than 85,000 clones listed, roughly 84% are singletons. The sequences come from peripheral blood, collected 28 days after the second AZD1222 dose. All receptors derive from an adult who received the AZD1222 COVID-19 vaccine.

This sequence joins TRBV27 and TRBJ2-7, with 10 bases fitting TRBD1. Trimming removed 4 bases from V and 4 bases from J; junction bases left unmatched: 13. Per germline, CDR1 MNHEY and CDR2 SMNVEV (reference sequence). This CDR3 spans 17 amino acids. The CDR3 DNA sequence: TGTGCCAGCAGTTCATACCCTCAGCCGGGACAGGGGTACGAGCAGTACTTC. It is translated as CASSSYPQPGQGYEQYF.

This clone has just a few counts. The chain's CDR3 is CASSGAAISEGEQFF. CDR3 sequence (DNA): TGTGCCAGCAGTGGAGCTGCCATCTCAGAGGGTGAGCAGTTCTTC. The chain carries TRBV6-1 and TRBJ2-1; D may be TRBD2 (5 bases). Looked up from germline, CDR1 is MNHNS and CDR2 is SASEGT. V dropped 4 bases and J dropped 9 bases, with 19 bases sitting between them. There are 15 residues in the CDR3.

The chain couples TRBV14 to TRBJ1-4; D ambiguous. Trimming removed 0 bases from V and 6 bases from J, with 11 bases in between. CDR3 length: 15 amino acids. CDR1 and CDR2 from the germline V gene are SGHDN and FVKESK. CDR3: CASSQDLSPDEKLFF. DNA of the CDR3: TGTGCCAGCAGCCAAGACCTGTCACCCGATGAAAAACTGTTTTTT.

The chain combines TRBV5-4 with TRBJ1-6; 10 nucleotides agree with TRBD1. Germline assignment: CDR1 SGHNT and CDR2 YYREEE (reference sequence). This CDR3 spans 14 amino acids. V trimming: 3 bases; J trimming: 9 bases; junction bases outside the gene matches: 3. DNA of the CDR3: TGTGCCAGCAGCTCGGACAGGGGGGTTTCACCCCTCCACTTT. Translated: CASSSDRGVSPLHF.

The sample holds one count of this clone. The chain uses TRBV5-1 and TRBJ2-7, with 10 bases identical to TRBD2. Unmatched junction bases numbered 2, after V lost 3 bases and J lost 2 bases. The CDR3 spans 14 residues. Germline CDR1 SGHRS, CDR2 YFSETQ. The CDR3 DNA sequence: TGCGCCAGCAGCTGGAGCGGGGGGGCCTACGAGCAGTACTTC. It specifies CASSWSGGAYEQYF.

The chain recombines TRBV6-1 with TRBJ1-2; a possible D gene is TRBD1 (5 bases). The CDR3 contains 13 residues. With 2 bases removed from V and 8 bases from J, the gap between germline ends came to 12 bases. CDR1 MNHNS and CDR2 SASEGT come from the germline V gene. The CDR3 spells CASSEQGERGYTF. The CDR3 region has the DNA TGTGCCAGCAGTGAACAAGGGGAGAGGGGCTACACCTTC.

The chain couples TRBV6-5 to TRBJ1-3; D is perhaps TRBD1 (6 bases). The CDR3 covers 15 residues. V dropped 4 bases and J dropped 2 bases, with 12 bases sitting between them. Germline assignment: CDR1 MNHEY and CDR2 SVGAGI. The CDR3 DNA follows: TGTGCCAGCAGTTCTCAATCAGGGGCTGGAAACACCATATATTTT. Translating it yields CASSSQSGAGNTIYF.

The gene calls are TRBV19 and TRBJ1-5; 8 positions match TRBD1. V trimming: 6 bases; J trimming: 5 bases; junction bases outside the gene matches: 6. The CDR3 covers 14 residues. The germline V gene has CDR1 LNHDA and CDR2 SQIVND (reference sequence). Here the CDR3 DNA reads TGTGCCAGTAGAGGGGGACAGGAGGATCAGCCCCAGCATTTT. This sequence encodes CASRGGQEDQPQHF. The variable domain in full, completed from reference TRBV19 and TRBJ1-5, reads DGGITQSPKYLFRKEGQNVTLSCEQNLNHDAMYWYRQDPGQGLRLIYYSQIVNDFQKGDIAEGYSVSREKKESFPLTVTSAQKNPTAFYLCASRGGQEDQPQHFGDGTRLSIL.

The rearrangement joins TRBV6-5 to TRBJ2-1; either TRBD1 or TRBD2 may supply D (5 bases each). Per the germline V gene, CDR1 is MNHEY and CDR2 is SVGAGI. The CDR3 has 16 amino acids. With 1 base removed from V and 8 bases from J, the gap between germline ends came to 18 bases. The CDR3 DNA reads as TGTGCCAGCAGTTACTGGTCCGGGGCCAACGAGGATGAGCAGTTCTTC. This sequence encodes CASSYWSGANEDEQFF.

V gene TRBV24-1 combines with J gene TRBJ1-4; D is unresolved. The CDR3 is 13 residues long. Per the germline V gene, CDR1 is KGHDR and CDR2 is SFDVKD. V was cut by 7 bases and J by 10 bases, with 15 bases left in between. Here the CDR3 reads CATRRPGWGKLFF. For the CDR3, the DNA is TGTGCCACCAGGCGGCCCGGTTGGGGAAAACTGTTTTTT.

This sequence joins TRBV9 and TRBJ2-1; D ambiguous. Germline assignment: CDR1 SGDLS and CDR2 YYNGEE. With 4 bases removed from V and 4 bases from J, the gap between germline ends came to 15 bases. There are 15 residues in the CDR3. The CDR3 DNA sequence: TGTGCCAGCAGCTCGCCCTATGGGCCGTACAATGAGCAGTTCTTC. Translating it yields CASSSPYGPYNEQFF. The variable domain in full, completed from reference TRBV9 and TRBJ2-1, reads DSGVTQTPKHLITATGQRVTLRCSPRSGDLSVYWYQQSLDQGLQFLIQYYNGEERAKGNILERFSAQQFPDLHSELNLSSLELGDSALYFCASSSPYGPYNEQFFGPGTRLTVL.

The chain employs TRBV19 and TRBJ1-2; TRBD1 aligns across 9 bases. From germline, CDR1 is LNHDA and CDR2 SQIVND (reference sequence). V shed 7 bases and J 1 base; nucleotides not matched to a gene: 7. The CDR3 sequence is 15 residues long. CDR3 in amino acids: CASTPETGGNYGYTF. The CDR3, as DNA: TGTGCCAGTACCCCGGAGACAGGGGGTAACTATGGCTACACCTTC. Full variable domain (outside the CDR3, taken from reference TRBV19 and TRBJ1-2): DGGITQSPKYLFRKEGQNVTLSCEQNLNHDAMYWYRQDPGQGLRLIYYSQIVNDFQKGDIAEGYSVSREKKESFPLTVTSAQKNPTAFYLCASTPETGGNYGYTFGSGTRLTVV.

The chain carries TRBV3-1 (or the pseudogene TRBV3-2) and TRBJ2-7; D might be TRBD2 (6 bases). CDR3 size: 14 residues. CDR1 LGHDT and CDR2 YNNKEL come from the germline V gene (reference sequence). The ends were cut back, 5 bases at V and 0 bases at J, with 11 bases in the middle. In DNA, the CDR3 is TGTGCCAGCAGCAGGGACGGGAGCTCCTACGAGCAGTACTTC. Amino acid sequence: CASSRDGSSYEQYF.

The CDR3 DNA reads TGTGCCAGCAGCCAGTCGAGGGAGACAGTTAATGAAAAACTGTTTTTT. It encodes CASSQSRETVNEKLFF. This chain joins TRBV3-1 (or the pseudogene TRBV3-2) and TRBJ1-4, with a possible D match to TRBD1 (5 bases). Germline-derived CDR1 and CDR2 are LGHDT and YNNKEL (reference sequence). This CDR3 comprises 16 residues. V was pared by 3 bases and J by 4 bases, with 15 bases between.